Given below is one TCR beta chain in context. This record belongs to a study of blood T cells in healthy people across ages. The V gene's germline CDR1 is DFQATT and CDR2 SNEGSKA (reference sequence). Trimming took off 3 bases at V and 3 bases at J, with 12 bases between the two ends. The CDR3 extends over 15 amino acids. The second PCR ran roughly 6 to 11 cycles with a sample-barcoded 5' primer and J-beta primers. Each cDNA was tagged by a template-switch adaptor containing 12 random nucleotides. TCRdb reprocessed the 5' RACE reads via MiXCR and lists one record per CDR3 protein. The repertoire has hundreds of thousands of distinct CDR3 sequences, roughly 64% of them found once; the top ten carry roughly 20%. Donation came from healthy Caucasian individuals in Russia who were aged 6 to 90. Each of the donors had 8 to 10 milliliters of peripheral blood drawn into EDTA-treated Vacutainer tubes. PBMCs, at least 7 million per sample, were isolated.

This sequence was found in a man aged 25 to 40 in good health. Sequencing was performed on blood. The chain employs TRBV20-1 and TRBJ2-6; D tentatively fits TRBD1 or TRBD2 (6 bases each). CDR3: CSARAGGDGANVLTF. CDR3 nucleotides: TGCAGTGCTAGGGCCGGGGGCGATGGGGCCAACGTCCTGACTTTC.